The text below deals with one T cell receptor (beta chain). These data come from a study of blood T cell repertoires in COVID-19. Looking at the study overall: COVID-19 samples from acute and convalescent phases originated in the United States, Italy and Spain.

Repertoires were generated with immunoSEQ multiplex PCR, while TCRdb's copy carries only in-frame clones and drops some. The table includes 130,000 to 150,000 clones, about 83% detected once. The V gene lost 6 bases and the J gene lost 4 bases, with 15 bases spanning the gap. The CDR3 has 14 residues. Per germline, CDR1 MNHEY and CDR2 SVGAGI. The TCR sequence derives from a middle-aged woman with acute or convalescent COVID-19. This chain links TRBV6-5 with TRBJ1-1; D remains ambiguous. The sample consisted of peripheral blood. CDR3 residues: CASSRYPTVTEAFF. CDR3 DNA: TGTGCCAGCAGCCGATATCCTACTGTCACTGAAGCTTTCTTT.